The 26 T cell receptor beta chains reported below all come from one sample, sequenced in a study of shared clonotypes between healthy human individuals. CD45RO-negative, CCR7-positively selected cells formed the naive CD8 fraction, excluding terminally differentiated effector memory CD45RA+ cells. Clones were read by immunoSEQ multiplex PCR, and TCRdb kept only the in-frame ones, dropping some. The repertoire includes a few hundred thousand clones, less than 97% of them detected once, and approximately 0.1% sits in the top ten. The sequencing input was naive CD8+ T cells sorted from blood. These receptors all come from a woman in her twenties or thirties in good health.

The rearrangement links TRBV6-5 to TRBJ1-4; the D gene is possibly TRBD1 (5 bases). V lost 0 bases and J 7 bases, leaving 15 bases between the germline ends. The germline gives CDR1 MNHEY, CDR2 SVGAGI. The CDR3 spans 16 residues. The CDR3, as DNA: TGTGCCAGCAGTTACTCGAAGGGGTCCGGGGTTGAAAAACTGTTTTTT. Translated: CASSYSKGSGVEKLFF.

The rearrangement joins TRBV6-5 to TRBJ2-7; D possibly uses TRBD1 or TRBD2 (5 bases each). CDR3 size: 13 residues. V was pared by 4 bases and J by 5 bases, with 12 bases between. The germline V gene encodes CDR1 MNHEY and CDR2 SVGAGI. The DNA for the CDR3 is TGTGCCAGCAGTTGGTCCGGGGACCACGAGCAGTACTTC. This encodes CASSWSGDHEQYF.

V is TRBV27 and J is TRBJ2-1; D is uncertain. The CDR3 length is 17 residues. With 4 bases removed from V and 0 bases from J, the gap between germline ends came to 16 bases. CDR1 and CDR2 (germline): MNHEY, SMNVEV (reference sequence). CDR3 nucleotides: TGTGCCAGCAGTTCCCCCTCGTTAGGTCGCTCCTACAATGAGCAGTTCTTC. Amino acid sequence: CASSSPSLGRSYNEQFF.

This clone appeared a single time. The chain carries TRBV27 and TRBJ2-7; 7 nucleotides match TRBD2. J gave up 2 bases and V 3 bases, and 7 bases lay outside the gene matches. CDR1 and CDR2 (germline): MNHEY, SMNVEV (reference sequence). This CDR3 has 15 amino acids. In DNA, the CDR3 is TGTGCCAGCAGTTTTGGTAGCGGGTTTCCCTACGAGCAGTACTTC. Translating gives CASSFGSGFPYEQYF.

This chain uses TRBV10-3 with TRBJ2-7, with D unclear. The CDR3 extends over 12 amino acids. Germline CDR1 ENHRY, CDR2 SYGVKD. With 3 bases removed from V and 3 bases from J, the gap between germline ends came to 6 bases. The DNA of the CDR3 is TGTGCCATCAGTGACCTGGGCTACGAGCAGTACTTC. As protein: CAISDLGYEQYF.

This chain connects TRBV7-9 to TRBJ2-4; a weak D match, TRBD2 (6 bases). V was shortened by 6 bases and J by 8 bases, with 26 bases between the two germline ends. The germline gives CDR1 SEHNR, CDR2 FQNEAQ (reference sequence). The CDR3 has 17 amino acids. Written as DNA, the CDR3 is TGTGCCAGCAGTCCCCGCGGGGTCCGGACCCAAATTGACATTCAGTACTTC. It specifies CASSPRGVRTQIDIQYF.

The chain couples TRBV2 to TRBJ1-1; D may be TRBD1 (5 bases). This CDR3 has 15 amino acids. Trimming removed 5 bases from V and 0 bases from J, with 13 bases in between. The germline CDR1 and CDR2 sequences are SNHLY and FYNNEI. CDR3 region: CASSHPEGLNTEAFF. In DNA, the CDR3 is TGTGCCAGCAGTCACCCCGAGGGGCTGAACACTGAAGCTTTCTTT. The full variable domain, its missing parts supplied by reference TRBV2 and TRBJ1-1, is EPEVTQTPSHQVTQMGQEVILRCVPISNHLYFYWYRQILGQKVEFLVSFYNNEISEKSEIFDDQFSVERPDGSNFTLKIRSTKLEDSAMYFCASSHPEGLNTEAFFGQGTRLTVV.

This rearrangement joins TRBV6-6 to TRBJ2-1; the D gene is possibly TRBD2 (6 bases). This CDR3 comprises 15 residues. V gave up 7 bases and J gave up 3 bases, with 16 bases separating them. Looked up from germline, CDR1 is MNHNY and CDR2 is SVGAGI (reference sequence). The CDR3 reads CASTRDSGGYNEQFF. The CDR3 DNA sequence: TGTGCCAGCACCAGGGACTCCGGGGGCTACAATGAGCAGTTCTTC.

V and J are TRBV5-1 and TRBJ1-1; D is uncertain. V was clipped by 0 bases and J by 7 bases, with 10 bases between them. This CDR3 is 13 amino acids long. Germline values: CDR1 SGHRS, CDR2 YFSETQ. The CDR3 nucleotides read TGCGCCAGCAGCTTGGCCATGGGGAATGAAGCTTTCTTT. It is translated as CASSLAMGNEAFF.

Worth noting for this clone: Other DNA sequences in this specimen translate into the identical CDR3. This rearrangement joins TRBV27 to TRBJ2-7, with D uncertain. V lost 5 bases to trimming and J lost 2 bases, with 10 bases between them. This CDR3 is built from 13 residues. Germline V lookup: CDR1 MNHEY, CDR2 SMNVEV (reference sequence). The CDR3 here is CASSLGPTYEQYF. CDR3 DNA sequence: TGTGCCAGCAGTCTCGGACCCACCTACGAGCAGTACTTC.

J is TRBJ2-1 and V is TRBV15; 9 nucleotides align to TRBD1. The CDR3 loop spans 15 amino acids. Germline values: CDR1 LNHNV, CDR2 YYDKDF (reference sequence). V was clipped by 5 bases and J by 6 bases; unmatched bases: 8. CDR3 amino acids: CATSPGQGTPNEQFF. CDR3 in DNA: TGTGCCACCAGCCCGGGACAGGGAACCCCCAATGAGCAGTTCTTC.

V usage is TRBV15 and J usage is TRBJ2-7; 10 positions match TRBD1. This CDR3 spans 14 amino acids. Germline lookup yields CDR1 LNHNV and CDR2 YYDKDF (reference sequence). V lost 4 bases and J lost 3; bases outside the gene matches: 3. CDR3 in DNA: TGTGCCACCAGCACGGGACAGGGGTACTACGAGCAGTACTTC. Amino acids: CATSTGQGYYEQYF.

The chain recombines TRBV10-1 with TRBJ2-7, with D perhaps TRBD2 (5 bases). Germline CDR1 reads WNHNN; CDR2 reads SYGVQD (reference sequence). This CDR3 comprises 12 residues. V was cut by 3 bases and J by 5 bases, with 8 bases left in between. As DNA, the CDR3 is TGCGCCAGCAGTGACGGGGTCAACGAGCAGTACTTC. Translation gives CASSDGVNEQYF.

The chain recombines TRBV6-6 with TRBJ2-5; D gene unclear. The V and J ends lost 2 bases and 5 bases respectively, with 15 bases between them. The germline CDR1 and CDR2 sequences are MNHNY and SVGAGI (reference sequence). The CDR3 is 15 amino acids. CDR3 DNA sequence: TGTGCCAGCAGTTACCTCGCCCGGGCTTCGGAGACCCAGTACTTC. Translating gives CASSYLARASETQYF.

The chain employs TRBV28 and TRBJ2-7; 7 bases line up with TRBD1. The CDR3 runs 13 residues. CDR1 MDHEN and CDR2 SYDVKM come from the germline V gene. With V trimmed by 3 bases and J by 5 bases, 4 bases remained unmatched. For the CDR3, the DNA is TGTGCCAGCAGTTTGTACAGGGGCCACGAGCAGTACTTC. Its protein product is CASSLYRGHEQYF.

The chain uses TRBV27 and TRBJ1-1, with D possibly matching TRBD1 (5 bases). In germline, CDR1 is MNHEY, CDR2 SMNVEV (reference sequence). Deletions cut 5 bases from V and 2 bases from J, with 18 bases between. The CDR3 has 16 amino acids. This CDR3 is CASSPYPGTVNTEAFF. The CDR3 nucleotides read TGTGCCAGCAGTCCATACCCGGGGACGGTAAACACTGAAGCTTTCTTT.

V and J are TRBV13 and TRBJ2-4; D is unclear. Germline CDR1 reads PRHDT; CDR2 reads FYEKMQ (reference sequence). This CDR3 has 12 amino acids. V dropped 0 bases and J dropped 7 bases, with 4 bases sitting between them. For the CDR3, the DNA is TGTGCCAGCAGCTTAGGGCAGAACATTCAGTACTTC. Encoded protein: CASSLGQNIQYF.

This chain links TRBV27 with TRBJ2-7; D possibly matches TRBD1 or TRBD2 (5 bases each). This CDR3 has 16 residues. V lost 0 bases, J lost 1 base, and 13 bases lay in between. The V gene's germline CDR1 is MNHEY and CDR2 SMNVEV (reference sequence). CDR3 loop: CASSLSPGTESYEQYF. CDR3 bases: TGTGCCAGCAGTTTATCGCCAGGGACGGAGTCCTACGAGCAGTACTTC.

This clone was recorded only once. The genes are TRBV11-2 and TRBJ2-3, with TRBD2 matching 10 bases. The trim removed 0 bases at V and 4 bases at J, leaving 4 bases unmatched. CDR1 is SGHAT and CDR2 is FQNNGV in the germline V gene. This CDR3 is 16 amino acids long. This CDR3 reads CASSLEGLAGADTQYF. The CDR3 nucleotides read TGTGCCAGCAGCTTAGAAGGTCTAGCGGGAGCAGATACGCAGTATTTT.

V and J are TRBV19 and TRBJ1-2; D is possibly TRBD1 (5 bases). There are 15 residues in the CDR3. From germline, CDR1 is LNHDA and CDR2 SQIVND (reference sequence). Trimming cost V 3 bases and J 3 bases, with 14 bases left between them. The CDR3 DNA follows: TGTGCCAGTAGTATTTTGGAGGGGCACTACTATGGCTACACCTTC. It specifies CASSILEGHYYGYTF.

This clone was detected only a few times. This sequence joins TRBV6-5 and TRBJ1-5, with D possibly TRBD1 on 6 matching bases. CDR3 length equals 15 residues. Germline V CDR1 and CDR2: MNHEY, SVGAGI. Trimming stripped 6 bases from V and 3 bases from J, with 15 bases between. CDR3 in DNA: TGTGCCAGCAGCCGCTACAGGGATATCAATCAGCCCCAGCATTTT. Translated, it gives CASSRYRDINQPQHF.

In its sample, this clone was seen once. This chain joins TRBV19 and TRBJ2-7, with 11 bases identical to TRBD2. CDR3 length: 14 amino acids. Trimming at V came to 1 base and at J to 5 bases, leaving 1 base not matched to a gene. Germline V gene data show CDR1 as LNHDA and CDR2 as SQIVND (reference sequence). This CDR3 is CASSIVLAGDEQYF. CDR3 nucleotide sequence: TGTGCCAGTAGTATAGTACTAGCGGGAGACGAGCAGTACTTC.

The CDR3 bases are TGTGCCAGCTCACTCTCGACAGGGAGGGGGAACACTGAAGCTTTCTTT. Protein: CASSLSTGRGNTEAFF. The V call is TRBV18, the J call TRBJ1-1; 7 bases agree with TRBD1. Trimming removed 4 bases from V and 1 base from J; junction bases left unmatched: 9. CDR1 KGHSH and CDR2 LQKENI come from the germline V gene. This CDR3 comprises 16 residues.

In the case of this clone: One base away lies a much larger clone, so this may be a sequencing read error. Other nucleotide sequences from this sample produce the same CDR3. The chain employs TRBV5-6 and TRBJ1-1, with D possibly TRBD1 on 5 matching bases. Germline values: CDR1 SGHDT, CDR2 YYEEEE. Trimming stripped 0 bases from V and 8 bases from J, with 5 bases between. CDR3 length: 11 amino acids. CDR3 coding DNA: TGTGCCAGCAGCTTGGGGACAGAAGCTTTCTTT. Translating it yields CASSLGTEAFF.

The chain is built from TRBV12-5 and TRBJ2-1, with a tentative D call TRBD2 (6 bases). This CDR3 is 14 amino acids long. V was pared by 7 bases and J by 0 bases, with 10 bases between. Germline V gives CDR1 LGHNT, CDR2 FRNRAP. CDR3 nucleotides: TGTGCTAGTGCCGTGGGGGGCTCCTACAATGAGCAGTTCTTC. Translation gives CASAVGGSYNEQFF.

The V gene is TRBV2, the J gene TRBJ1-2; D not resolved. Trimming cost V 1 base and J 5 bases, with 5 bases left between them. Germline CDR1 SNHLY, CDR2 FYNNEI. The CDR3 loop spans 12 amino acids. CDR3 sequence reads: CASSEGLYGYTF. CDR3 DNA sequence: TGTGCCAGCAGTGAAGGCCTTTATGGCTACACCTTC.